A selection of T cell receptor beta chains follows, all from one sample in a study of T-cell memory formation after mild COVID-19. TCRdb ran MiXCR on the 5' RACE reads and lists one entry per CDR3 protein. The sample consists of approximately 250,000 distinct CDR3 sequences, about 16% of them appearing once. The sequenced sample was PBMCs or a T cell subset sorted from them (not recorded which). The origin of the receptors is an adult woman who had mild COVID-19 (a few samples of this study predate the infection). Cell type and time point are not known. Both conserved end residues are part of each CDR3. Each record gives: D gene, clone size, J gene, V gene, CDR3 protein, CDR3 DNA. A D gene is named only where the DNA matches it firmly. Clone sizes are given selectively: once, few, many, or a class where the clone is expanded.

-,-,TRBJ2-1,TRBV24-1,CATSDGGTNNEQFF,TGTGCCACCAGTGACGGAGGCACAAACAATGAGCAGTTCTTC
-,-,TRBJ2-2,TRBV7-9,CASSFESNTGELFF,TGTGCCAGCAGCTTCGAGTCGAACACCGGGGAGCTGTTTTTT
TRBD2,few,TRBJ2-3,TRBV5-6,CASSLRSGTLFTDTQYF,TGTGCCAGCAGCTTGAGAAGCGGGACCCTCTTCACAGATACGCAGTATTTT
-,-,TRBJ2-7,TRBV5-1,CASSLRTGAYEQYF,TGCGCCAGCAGCCTCCGAACGGGTGCCTACGAGCAGTACTTC
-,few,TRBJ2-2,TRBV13,CASSLVPAGELFF,TGTGCCAGCAGCTTAGTACCGGCCGGGGAGCTGTTTTTT
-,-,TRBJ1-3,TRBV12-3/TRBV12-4,CASSLSRVGQGNTIYF,TGTGCCAGCAGTTTATCCCGGGTTGGACAAGGAAACACCATATATTTT
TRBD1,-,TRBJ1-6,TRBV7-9,CASSTGQGRSPLHF,TGTGCCAGCAGCACAGGACAGGGAAGATCACCCCTCCACTTT
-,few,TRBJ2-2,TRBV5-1,CASSQYASDTGELFF,TGCGCCAGCAGCCAATATGCTAGTGACACCGGGGAGCTGTTTTTT
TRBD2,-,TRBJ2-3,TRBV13,CASSLNYPGGADTQYF,TGTGCCAGCAGCTTAAATTATCCGGGAGGCGCAGATACGCAGTATTTT
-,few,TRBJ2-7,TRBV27,CASSLRNGAREQYF,TGTGCCAGCAGTTTAAGAAACGGGGCGAGGGAGCAGTACTTC
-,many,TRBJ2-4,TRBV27,CASSLSKLGISANIQYF,TGTGCCAGCAGTTTATCGAAGTTAGGAATATCCGCAAACATTCAGTACTTC
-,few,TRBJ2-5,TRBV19,CASSIRTSSAETQYF,TGTGCCAGTAGTATAAGAACTAGCTCGGCGGAGACCCAGTACTTC
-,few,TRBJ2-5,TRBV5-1,CASSRRVRETQYF,TGCGCCAGCAGCCGAAGGGTCCGAGAGACCCAGTACTTC
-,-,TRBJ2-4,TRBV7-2,CASSRTVLAKNIQYF,TGTGCCAGCAGTCGGACGGTCCTAGCCAAAAACATTCAGTACTTC
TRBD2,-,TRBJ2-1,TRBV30,CAWGLAGYNEQFF,TGTGCCTGGGGACTAGCGGGATACAATGAGCAGTTCTTC
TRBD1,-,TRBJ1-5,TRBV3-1,CASSPRRGERQPQHF,TGTGCCAGCAGCCCCCGCAGGGGGGAAAGACAGCCCCAGCATTTT
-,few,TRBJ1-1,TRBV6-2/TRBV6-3,CASSIGHLNTEAFF,TGTGCCAGCAGCATAGGCCACTTGAACACTGAAGCTTTCTTT
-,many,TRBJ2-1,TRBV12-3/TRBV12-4,CASSLRYNEQFF,TGTGCCAGCAGCCTGAGGTACAATGAGCAGTTCTTC
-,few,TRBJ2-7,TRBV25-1,CASGDQPSYEQYF,TGTGCCTCCGGGGACCAACCTAGCTACGAGCAGTACTTC
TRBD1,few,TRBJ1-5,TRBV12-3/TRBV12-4,CASSLVGTVSNQPQHF,TGTGCCAGCAGTTTAGTCGGGACAGTTAGCAATCAGCCCCAGCATTTT
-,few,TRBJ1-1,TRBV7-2,CASSLRGALTTEAFF,TGTGCCAGCAGCTTACGGGGGGCTTTGACCACTGAAGCTTTCTTT
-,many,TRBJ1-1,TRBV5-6,CASSPGPSNTEAFF,TGTGCCAGCAGCCCTGGGCCTTCGAACACTGAAGCTTTCTTT
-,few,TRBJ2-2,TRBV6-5,CASSSTDSGELFF,TGTGCCAGCAGCTCCACAGATTCCGGGGAGCTGTTTTTT
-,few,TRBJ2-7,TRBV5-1,CASSLDQGPYEQYF,TGCGCCAGCAGCTTGGATCAGGGACCCTACGAGCAGTACTTC
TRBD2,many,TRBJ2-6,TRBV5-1,CASSLAGGDGANVLTF,TGCGCCAGCAGCCTCGCGGGGGGCGATGGGGCCAACGTCCTGACTTTC
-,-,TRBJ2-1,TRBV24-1,CATSRTGGGEQFF,TGTGCCACCAGCCGGACAGGCGGGGGGGAGCAGTTCTTC
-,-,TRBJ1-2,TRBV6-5,CASSGPGGGGYTF,TGTGCCAGCAGCGGGCCCGGGGGCGGAGGCTACACCTTC
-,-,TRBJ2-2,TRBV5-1,CASSLGPQTGELFF,TGCGCCAGCAGCTTGGGGCCTCAGACCGGGGAGCTGTTTTTT
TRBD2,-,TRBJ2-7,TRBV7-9,CASSFRTGGSYEQYF,TGTGCCAGCAGCTTTCGAACGGGAGGCTCCTACGAGCAGTACTTC
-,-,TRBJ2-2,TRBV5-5,CASSLDGGANTGELFF,TGTGCCAGCAGCTTGGACGGGGGTGCGAACACCGGGGAGCTGTTTTTT
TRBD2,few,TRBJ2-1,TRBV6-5,CASSALAGGLSSYNEQFF,TGTGCCAGCAGCGCCCTAGCGGGGGGGCTGAGCTCCTACAATGAGCAGTTCTTC
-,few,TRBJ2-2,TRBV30,CAWSPYPGTKNTGELFF,TGTGCCTGGAGTCCTTACCCCGGGACAAAGAACACCGGGGAGCTGTTTTTT
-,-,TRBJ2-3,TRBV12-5,CASEWGSTDTQYF,TGTGCTAGTGAATGGGGCAGCACAGATACGCAGTATTTT
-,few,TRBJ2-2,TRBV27,CASGEGINTGELFF,TGTGCCAGCGGCGAAGGGATAAACACCGGGGAGCTGTTTTTT
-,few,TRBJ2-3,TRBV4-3,CASSQDGPILQDTQYF,TGCGCCAGCAGCCAAGATGGTCCGATCCTTCAAGATACGCAGTATTTT
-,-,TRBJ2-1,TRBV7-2,CASSSQGQPYNEQFF,TGTGCCAGCAGCTCCCAGGGGCAGCCCTACAATGAGCAGTTCTTC
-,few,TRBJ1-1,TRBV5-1,CASSLLQGLNTEAFF,TGCGCCAGCAGCCTCTTACAGGGCTTGAACACTGAAGCTTTCTTT
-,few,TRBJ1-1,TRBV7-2,CASSFEVNTEAFF,TGTGCCAGCAGCTTTGAAGTGAACACTGAAGCTTTCTTT
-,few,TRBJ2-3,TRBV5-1,CASSAVHVGGDTQYF,TGCGCCAGCAGCGCAGTCCACGTGGGGGGTGATACGCAGTATTTT
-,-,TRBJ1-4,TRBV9,CASSVGGGSEKLFF,TGTGCCAGCAGCGTGGGTGGTGGAAGTGAAAAACTGTTTTTT
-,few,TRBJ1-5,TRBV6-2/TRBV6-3,CASSRVRGRRGQPQHF,TGTGCCAGCTCTCGAGTCCGGGGGAGAAGGGGACAGCCCCAGCATTTT
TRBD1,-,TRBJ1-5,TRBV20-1,CSARGDRGNQPQHF,TGCAGTGCTAGAGGGGACAGGGGCAATCAGCCCCAGCATTTT
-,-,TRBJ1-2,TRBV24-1,CATSEDSTLRGYTF,TGTGCCACCAGTGAGGACAGCACTCTACGTGGCTACACCTTC